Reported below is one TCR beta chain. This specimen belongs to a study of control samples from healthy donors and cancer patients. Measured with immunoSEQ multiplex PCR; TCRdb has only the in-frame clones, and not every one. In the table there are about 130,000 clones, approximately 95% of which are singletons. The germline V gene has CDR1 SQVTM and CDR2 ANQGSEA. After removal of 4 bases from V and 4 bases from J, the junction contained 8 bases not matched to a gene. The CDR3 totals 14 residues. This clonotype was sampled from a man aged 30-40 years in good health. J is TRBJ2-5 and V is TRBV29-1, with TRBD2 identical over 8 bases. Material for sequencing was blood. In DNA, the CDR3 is TGCAGCGTTGCGACGCGGGGGGCCCCAGAGACCCAGTACTTC. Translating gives CSVATRGAPETQYF.